This T cell receptor (beta chain) was sequenced in a study of T-cell memory formation after mild COVID-19. Study background: Clusters were largely donor specific.

Whole-study results and caveats: Contracting CD4+ clones lay largely in CM and EM, with CD8+ ones residing in EMRA.

Amplification by 5'RACE using constant-segment primers produced TCR alpha and TCR beta cDNA libraries that carried sample barcodes and UMIs. TCRdb re-called the 5' RACE reads with MiXCR, one entry per CDR3 protein. Among around 250,000 distinct CDR3 sequences listed, over 15% were seen once. The germline gives CDR1 SGHRS, CDR2 YFSETQ. The CDR3 is 16 amino acids. The V end lost 0 bases, the J end lost 0 bases, and 7 bases lay between the germline ends. On this clonotype itself: Its matching antigen is unknown.

Sequenced sample: PBMCs or a T cell subset sorted from them (not recorded which). V is TRBV5-1 and J is TRBJ2-6, with a possible D match to TRBD1 (6 bases). The TCR originated in a young man who had mild COVID-19 (a few samples of this study predate the infection). Cell type and time point are not known. CDR3 residues: CASSLDRASGANVLTF. CDR3 nucleotides: TGCGCCAGCAGCTTGGACAGGGCCTCTGGGGCCAACGTCCTGACTTTC.